This TCR beta chain came from a study of shared clonotypes between healthy human individuals. CDR1 is SGHNT, CDR2 YYREEE, per germline (reference sequence). The CDR3 is made up of 14 amino acids. Germline trimming cut 4 bases from V and 1 base from J; bases unmatched to any gene: 4. Assay used: immunoSEQ multiplex PCR; TCRdb lists only in-frame clones, some missing. The table includes nearly 750,000 clones, 72% detected once. This clone was recorded at least ten times. The V call is TRBV5-4, the J call TRBJ1-1; TRBD1 matches at 7 bases. The clonotype comes from a woman in her twenties or thirties in good health. Sequences were obtained from memory CD4+ T cells sorted from blood. Indicated subset: CD45RA-negative fraction. CDR3 sequence: CASSKGTANTEAFF. Written as DNA, the CDR3 is TGTGCCAGCAGCAAAGGGACAGCGAACACTGAAGCTTTCTTT.